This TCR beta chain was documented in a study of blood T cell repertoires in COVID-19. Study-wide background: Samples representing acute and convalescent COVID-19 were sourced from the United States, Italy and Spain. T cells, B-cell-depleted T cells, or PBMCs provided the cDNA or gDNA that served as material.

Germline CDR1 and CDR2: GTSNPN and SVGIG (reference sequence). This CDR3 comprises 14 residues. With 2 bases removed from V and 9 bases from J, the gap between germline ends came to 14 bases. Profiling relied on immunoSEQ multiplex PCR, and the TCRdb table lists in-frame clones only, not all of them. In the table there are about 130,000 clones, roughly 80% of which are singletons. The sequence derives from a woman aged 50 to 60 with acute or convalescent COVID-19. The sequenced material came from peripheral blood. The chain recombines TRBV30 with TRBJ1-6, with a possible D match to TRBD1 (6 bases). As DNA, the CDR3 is TGTGCCTGGAGTCGGACAGAGGGGCTTTCACCCCTCCACTTT. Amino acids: CAWSRTEGLSPLHF.